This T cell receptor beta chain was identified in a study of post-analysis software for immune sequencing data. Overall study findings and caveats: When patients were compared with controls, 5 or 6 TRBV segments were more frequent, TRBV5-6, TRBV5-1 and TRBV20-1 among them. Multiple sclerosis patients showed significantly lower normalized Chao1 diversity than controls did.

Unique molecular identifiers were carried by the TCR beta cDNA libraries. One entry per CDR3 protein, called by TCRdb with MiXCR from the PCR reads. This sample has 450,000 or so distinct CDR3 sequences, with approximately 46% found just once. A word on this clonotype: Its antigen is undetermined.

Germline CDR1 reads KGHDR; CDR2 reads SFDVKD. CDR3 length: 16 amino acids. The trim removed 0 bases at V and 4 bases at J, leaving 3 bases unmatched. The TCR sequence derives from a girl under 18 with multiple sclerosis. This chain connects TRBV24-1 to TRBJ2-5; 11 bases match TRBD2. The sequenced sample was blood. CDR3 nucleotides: TGTGCCACCAGTGATTTGGGACTAGCGGGTACAGAGACCCAGTACTTC. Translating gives CATSDLGLAGTETQYF.